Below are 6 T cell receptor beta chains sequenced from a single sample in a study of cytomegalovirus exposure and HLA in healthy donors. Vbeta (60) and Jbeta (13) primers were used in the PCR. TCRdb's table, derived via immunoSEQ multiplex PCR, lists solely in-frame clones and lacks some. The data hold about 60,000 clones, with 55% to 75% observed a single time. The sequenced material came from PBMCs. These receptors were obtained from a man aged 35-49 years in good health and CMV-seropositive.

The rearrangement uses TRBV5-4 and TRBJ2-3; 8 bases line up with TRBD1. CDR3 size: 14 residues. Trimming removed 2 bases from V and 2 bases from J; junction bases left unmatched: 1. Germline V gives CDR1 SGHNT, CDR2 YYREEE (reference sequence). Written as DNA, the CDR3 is TGTGCCAGCAGCTTACAGGGGGACACAGATACGCAGTATTTT. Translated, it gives CASSLQGDTDTQYF.

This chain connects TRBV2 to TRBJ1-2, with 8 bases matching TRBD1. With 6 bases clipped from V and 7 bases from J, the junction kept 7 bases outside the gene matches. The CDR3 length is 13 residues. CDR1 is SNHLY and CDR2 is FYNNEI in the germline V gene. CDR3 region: CASSGQGVSGYTF. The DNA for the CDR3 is TGTGCCAGCAGCGGACAGGGAGTCTCTGGCTACACCTTC. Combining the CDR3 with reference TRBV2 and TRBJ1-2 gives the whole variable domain EPEVTQTPSHQVTQMGQEVILRCVPISNHLYFYWYRQILGQKVEFLVSFYNNEISEKSEIFDDQFSVERPDGSNFTLKIRSTKLEDSAMYFCASSGQGVSGYTFGSGTRLTVV.

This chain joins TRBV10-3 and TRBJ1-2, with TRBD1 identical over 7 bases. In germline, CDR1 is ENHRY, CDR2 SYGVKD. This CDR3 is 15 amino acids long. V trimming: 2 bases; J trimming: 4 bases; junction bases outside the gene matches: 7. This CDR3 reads CAISETNRGRYGYTF. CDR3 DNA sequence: TGTGCCATCAGTGAGACAAACAGGGGCCGCTATGGCTACACCTTC.

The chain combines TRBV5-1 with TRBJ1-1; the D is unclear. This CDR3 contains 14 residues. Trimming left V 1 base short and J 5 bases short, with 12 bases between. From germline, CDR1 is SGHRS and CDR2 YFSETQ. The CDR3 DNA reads TGCGCCAGCAGCTTGAATATGGGAGGAACTGAAGCTTTCTTT. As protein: CASSLNMGGTEAFF. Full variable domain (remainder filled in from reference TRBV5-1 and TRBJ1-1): KAGVTQTPRYLIKTRGQQVTLSCSPISGHRSVSWYQQTPGQGLQFLFEYFSETQRNKGNFPGRFSGRQFSNSRSEMNVSTLELGDSALYLCASSLNMGGTEAFFGQGTRLTVV.

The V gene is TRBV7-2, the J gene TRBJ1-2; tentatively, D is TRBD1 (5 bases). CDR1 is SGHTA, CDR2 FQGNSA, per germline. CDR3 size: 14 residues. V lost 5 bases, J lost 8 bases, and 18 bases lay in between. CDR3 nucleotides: TGTGCCAGCAGCACCCCCGACAGAATCCGGGGCTACACCTTC. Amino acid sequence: CASSTPDRIRGYTF.

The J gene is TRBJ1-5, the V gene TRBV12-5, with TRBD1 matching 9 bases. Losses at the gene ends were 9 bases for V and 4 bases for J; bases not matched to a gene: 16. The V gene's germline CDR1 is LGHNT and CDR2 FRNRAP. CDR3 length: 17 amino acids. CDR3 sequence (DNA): TGTGCTAGGACACGGGACAGGGTTGTTGGTGGGAATCAGCCCCAGCATTTT. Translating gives CARTRDRVVGGNQPQHF.